What follows are 32 T cell receptor beta chains derived from one specimen sequenced in a study of blood T cell repertoires in COVID-19. Only in-frame clones appear in the TCRdb table, and some are missing; sequencing was by immunoSEQ multiplex PCR. This sample yields over 100,000 clones, of which more than 75% are seen a single time; under 2.5% belongs to the top ten. Sequencing input: peripheral blood. The receptors shown here come from a man between 50 and 59 years old with active COVID-19.

This chain uses TRBV5-1 with TRBJ1-1, with D possibly TRBD1 on 6 matching bases. Per the germline V gene, CDR1 is SGHRS and CDR2 is YFSETQ. V lost 4 bases and J 1 base, leaving 11 bases between the germline ends. The CDR3 contains 14 residues. The CDR3, as DNA: TGCGCCAGCAGCCCCGGACAGAAGAACACTGAAGCTTTCTTT. This gives the protein CASSPGQKNTEAFF.

The CDR3 protein is CASSSAGQETQYF. As DNA, the CDR3 is TGTGCCAGCAGCTCAGCCGGCCAAGAGACCCAGTACTTC. The rearrangement joins TRBV7-9 to TRBJ2-5; D is uncertain. CDR3 length: 13 amino acids. Per the germline V gene, CDR1 is SEHNR and CDR2 is FQNEAQ (reference sequence). The V end was cut by 4 bases, the J end by 1 base, with 7 bases between.

The V and J genes are TRBV18 and TRBJ1-2, with TRBD1 as a possible D gene (6 bases). The CDR3 extends over 14 amino acids. Germline V gene sequence: CDR1 KGHSH, CDR2 LQKENI. The ends were cut back, 5 bases at V and 7 bases at J, with 17 bases in the middle. CDR3 loop: CASSTNTGSAGYTF. CDR3 coding DNA: TGTGCCAGCTCAACCAATACAGGGTCGGCTGGCTACACCTTC.

This rearrangement joins TRBV2 to TRBJ2-5; a possible D gene is TRBD2 (6 bases). The germline V and J ends were trimmed by 2 bases and 5 bases, with 12 bases remaining between them. CDR1 is SNHLY, CDR2 FYNNEI, per germline. CDR3 length: 14 amino acids. As DNA, the CDR3 is TGTGCCAGCAGTGAAACATACGGAGGGGAGACCCAGTACTTC. It codes for CASSETYGGETQYF. The full variable domain, its missing parts supplied by reference TRBV2 and TRBJ2-5, is EPEVTQTPSHQVTQMGQEVILRCVPISNHLYFYWYRQILGQKVEFLVSFYNNEISEKSEIFDDQFSVERPDGSNFTLKIRSTKLEDSAMYFCASSETYGGETQYFGPGTRLLVL.

This chain connects TRBV7-9 to TRBJ2-2; D call uncertain. The V gene's germline CDR1 is SEHNR and CDR2 FQNEAQ (reference sequence). The V gene lost 1 base and the J gene lost 7 bases, with 16 bases spanning the gap. This CDR3 is built from 16 residues. CDR3 coding DNA: TGTGCCAGCAGCTTAGACCCCCCAGTCACCGTCGGGGAGCTGTTTTTT. Encoded protein: CASSLDPPVTVGELFF. Based on the CDR3 plus reference TRBV7-9 and TRBJ2-2, the full variable domain is DTGVSQNPRHKITKRGQNVTFRCDPISEHNRLYWYRQTLGQGPEFLTYFQNEAQLEKSRLLSDRFSAERPKGSFSTLEIQRTEQGDSAMYLCASSLDPPVTVGELFFGEGSRLTVL.

Comment on this clone: The sample holds other DNA sequences that translate to the same CDR3. The chain uses TRBV6-6 and TRBJ2-5; D gene uncertain. Germline V gives CDR1 MNHNY, CDR2 SVGAGI (reference sequence). V was shortened by 8 bases and J by 1 base, with 5 bases between the two germline ends. The CDR3 is 11 amino acids. CDR3 loop: CASSSQETQYF. The CDR3 coding sequence is TGTGCCAGCTCCAGCCAAGAGACCCAGTACTTC.

This chain uses TRBV7-2 with TRBJ2-5; TRBD2 matches at 7 bases. Losses at the gene ends were 7 bases for V and 5 bases for J; bases not matched to a gene: 25. The length of the CDR3 is 19 residues. The V gene's germline CDR1 is SGHTA and CDR2 FQGNSA. The CDR3 sequence: CASTARTSLFGGFSETQYF. The CDR3 nucleotides read TGTGCCAGCACAGCCCGGACTAGTCTCTTCGGGGGGTTTTCTGAGACCCAGTACTTC.

The chain couples TRBV11-2 to TRBJ1-1, with D uncertain. Germline V gene sequence: CDR1 SGHAT, CDR2 FQNNGV. This CDR3 is 14 amino acids long. V gave up 5 bases and J gave up 4 bases, with 14 bases separating them. CDR3 loop: CASSPLVGGTEAFF. CDR3 nucleotides: TGTGCCAGCAGCCCATTGGTGGGAGGCACTGAAGCTTTCTTT.

Only a few counts were recorded for this clone. This rearrangement joins TRBV30 to TRBJ2-1; 10 bases are shared with TRBD1. The CDR3 length is 17 residues. Germline trimming cut 6 bases from V and 7 bases from J; bases unmatched to any gene: 18. Germline values: CDR1 GTSNPN, CDR2 SVGIG (reference sequence). DNA for the CDR3: TGTGCCTGCTCCCGGGACAGGGGATCCCTCGCGCAGAATGAGCAGTTCTTC. Protein: CACSRDRGSLAQNEQFF.

The chain uses TRBV6-6 and TRBJ1-2, with D maybe TRBD1 (6 bases). Per the germline V gene, CDR1 is MNHNY and CDR2 is SVGAGI (reference sequence). This CDR3 contains 18 residues. Trimming pared 5 bases from V and 1 base from J, leaving 23 bases between. CDR3 region: CASSHTTPRDTSNYGYTF. The CDR3 DNA reads as TGTGCCAGCAGTCATACAACCCCCCGGGACACAAGTAACTATGGCTACACCTTC.

This clone was picked up a small number of times. The rearrangement joins TRBV6-5 to TRBJ2-7; D unclear. The V and J ends lost 6 bases and 2 bases respectively, with 11 bases between them. Per the germline V gene, CDR1 is MNHEY and CDR2 is SVGAGI. CDR3 length equals 13 residues. The CDR3 is CASRKPLTYEQYF. In nucleotides, the CDR3 is TGTGCCAGCAGGAAGCCGCTGACCTACGAGCAGTACTTC.

The chain uses TRBV7-2 and TRBJ2-7; D perhaps matches TRBD1 (5 bases). The CDR3 is made up of 13 amino acids. Looked up from germline, CDR1 is SGHTA and CDR2 is FQGNSA. V was cut by 4 bases and J by 3 bases, with 10 bases left in between. The CDR3 DNA sequence: TGTGCCAGCAGCTCCCTGACAGACTACGAGCAGTACTTC. Translated, it gives CASSSLTDYEQYF.

This chain uses TRBV5-1 with TRBJ1-2, with 9 bases identical to TRBD1. This CDR3 is built from 14 residues. After removal of 5 bases from V and 8 bases from J, the junction contained 10 bases not matched to a gene. The germline V gene encodes CDR1 SGHRS and CDR2 YFSETQ. The CDR3 nucleotides read TGCGCCAGCAGTCCGGGACAGGGCGGTGGGGGCTACACCTTC. It codes for CASSPGQGGGGYTF.

This chain uses TRBV9 with TRBJ1-2; a possible D gene is TRBD1 (6 bases). This CDR3 is 15 amino acids long. Trimming removed 0 bases at V and 8 bases at J, with 17 bases between. The V gene's germline CDR1 is SGDLS and CDR2 YYNGEE. This chain's CDR3 is CASSVVLRGSEGYTF. The CDR3 DNA is TGTGCCAGCAGCGTAGTTTTAAGGGGGTCTGAAGGCTACACCTTC.

The V and J genes are TRBV7-2 and TRBJ2-5, with D perhaps TRBD1 (5 bases). This CDR3 has 13 amino acids. V gave up 4 bases and J gave up 7 bases, with 13 bases separating them. Germline V lookup: CDR1 SGHTA, CDR2 FQGNSA. The CDR3 nucleotides are TGTGCCAGCAGCTCATCGACAGTAGGGACCCAGTACTTC. As protein: CASSSSTVGTQYF.

This chain joins TRBV29-1 and TRBJ1-2; 11 bases agree with TRBD1. Germline loops: CDR1 SQVTM, CDR2 ANQGSEA. V lost 6 bases and J lost 8; bases outside the gene matches: 8. The CDR3 spans 13 residues. CDR3 amino acids: CSVGTGGPQGYTF. As DNA, the CDR3 is TGCAGCGTGGGGACAGGGGGACCGCAGGGCTACACCTTC. Drawing the rest from reference TRBV29-1 and TRBJ1-2, the complete variable domain is SAVISQKPSRDICQRGTSLTIQCQVDSQVTMMFWYRQQPGQSLTLIATANQGSEATYESGFVIDKFPISRPNLTFSTLTVSNMSPEDSSIYLCSVGTGGPQGYTFGSGTRLTVV.

This chain uses TRBV6-2 or TRBV6-3 with TRBJ2-5; 7 bases match TRBD1. Germline loops: CDR1 MNHEY, CDR2 SVGEGT. V was clipped by 5 bases and J by 5 bases; unmatched bases: 11. The CDR3 spans 15 residues. CDR3 sequence reads: CASSRQGLGRETQYF. In DNA form, the CDR3 reads TGTGCCAGCAGTCGACAGGGATTGGGCCGGGAGACCCAGTACTTC.

The J gene is TRBJ2-2, the V gene TRBV7-9; 9 nucleotides agree with TRBD1. CDR1 is SEHNR and CDR2 is FQNEAQ in the germline V gene (reference sequence). J gave up 3 bases and V 5 bases, and 4 bases lay outside the gene matches. The CDR3 length is 15 residues. The CDR3 DNA is TGTGCCAGCAGCCCCGGGACAGGGTACACCGGGGAGCTGTTTTTT. As protein: CASSPGTGYTGELFF. Full variable domain (remainder filled in from reference TRBV7-9 and TRBJ2-2): DTGVSQNPRHKITKRGQNVTFRCDPISEHNRLYWYRQTLGQGPEFLTYFQNEAQLEKSRLLSDRFSAERPKGSFSTLEIQRTEQGDSAMYLCASSPGTGYTGELFFGEGSRLTVL.

This rearrangement joins TRBV2 to TRBJ1-4; 7 bases align to TRBD1. Trimming cost V 4 bases and J 3 bases; bases outside gene matches: 17. The CDR3 is 19 residues long. Germline assignment: CDR1 SNHLY and CDR2 FYNNEI. CDR3 amino acids: CASSARRGPRWLANEKLFF. Written as DNA, the CDR3 is TGTGCCAGCAGTGCTCGGAGGGGGCCACGCTGGCTGGCTAATGAAAAACTGTTTTTT.

This chain joins TRBV7-7 and TRBJ2-1, with 10 bases identical to TRBD2. Germline CDR1 reads SSHAT; CDR2 reads FNYEAQ (reference sequence). Trimming removed 5 bases from V and 6 bases from J; junction bases left unmatched: 7. The CDR3 totals 15 residues. The CDR3 sequence is CASSPSGGVGNEQFF. CDR3 in DNA: TGTGCCAGCAGCCCGAGCGGGGGGGTTGGCAATGAGCAGTTCTTC.

V is TRBV6-2 or TRBV6-3 and J is TRBJ2-1; TRBD2 aligns across 11 bases. The V gene end was trimmed by 1 base and the J gene end by 6 bases; junction bases not matched to a gene: 8. CDR3 length equals 17 residues. The germline gives CDR1 MNHEY, CDR2 SVGEGT. This CDR3 is CASSYFASGGLLNEQFF. CDR3 DNA: TGTGCCAGCAGTTACTTTGCTAGCGGGGGGTTACTCAATGAGCAGTTCTTC.

This rearrangement joins TRBV25-1 to TRBJ1-1, with D possibly TRBD1 on 6 matching bases. Germline CDR1 reads MGHDK; CDR2 reads SYGVNS. The V gene lost 5 bases and the J gene lost 0 bases, with 7 bases spanning the gap. The CDR3 runs 13 residues. CDR3 bases: TGTGCCAGCAGTCCAGGGGTGAACACTGAAGCTTTCTTT. Its translation: CASSPGVNTEAFF.

The chain uses TRBV11-2 and TRBJ2-1; D unresolved. Trimming pared 1 base from V and 10 bases from J, leaving 5 bases between. CDR1 is SGHAT, CDR2 FQNNGV, per germline. CDR3 length: 11 residues. The CDR3 DNA is TGTGCCAGCAGCTTAGTACAGGAGCAGTTCTTC. Its protein is CASSLVQEQFF.

CDR3 nucleotide sequence: TGTGCCTGGAGTGTCGGTGTCACCTTTTCCTACGAGCAGTACTTC. Residues: CAWSVGVTFSYEQYF. The V gene is TRBV30, the J gene TRBJ2-7; D not resolved. Germline CDR1 reads GTSNPN; CDR2 reads SVGIG (reference sequence). Trimming cost V 0 bases and J 1 base, with 13 bases left between them. The CDR3 consists of 15 residues.

The chain recombines TRBV7-8 with TRBJ2-7, with TRBD1 matching over 10 bases. J was trimmed by 4 bases and V by 0 bases; bases with no gene match: 6. The CDR3 contains 16 residues. Germline V lookup: CDR1 SGHVS, CDR2 FQNEAQ. The CDR3 region has the DNA TGTGCCAGCAGCTTAGCCAGGGGGACAGGGGTATACGAGCAGTACTTC. This encodes CASSLARGTGVYEQYF.

In this sample, this clone turned up once. The V gene is TRBV11-1, the J gene TRBJ2-7; possible D gene TRBD2, 5 bases. The CDR3 totals 14 residues. V was clipped by 5 bases and J by 0 bases, with 11 bases between them. Germline-derived CDR1 and CDR2 are SGHAT and FQDESV (reference sequence). The CDR3 sequence is CASSPTRGSYEQYF. In nucleotides, the CDR3 is TGTGCCAGCAGCCCCACTCGGGGCTCCTACGAGCAGTACTTC.

The chain carries TRBV5-4 and TRBJ1-2; perhaps TRBD1 as D (6 bases). V was pared by 4 bases and J by 3 bases, with 16 bases between. The CDR3 totals 15 residues. From germline, CDR1 is SGHNT and CDR2 YYREEE (reference sequence). CDR3 DNA: TGTGCCAGCAGCCCGGTAGGGGGAAGCGACTATGGCTACACCTTC. It translates to CASSPVGGSDYGYTF.

V usage is TRBV7-9 and J usage is TRBJ1-6; tentatively, D is TRBD1 (5 bases). This CDR3 has 14 amino acids. V shed 4 bases and J shed 8 bases, with 12 bases lying between them. Looked up from germline, CDR1 is SEHNR and CDR2 is FQNEAQ (reference sequence). The CDR3 coding sequence is TGTGCCAGCAGCTACCCCAGGGCGGATTCACCCCTCCACTTT. Protein product: CASSYPRADSPLHF.

The chain combines TRBV5-1 with TRBJ2-1, with D possibly matching TRBD1 (5 bases). Germline CDR1 SGHRS, CDR2 YFSETQ. The CDR3 covers 16 residues. Deletions cut 5 bases from V and 0 bases from J, with 15 bases between. This CDR3 reads CASSSVGASSYNEQFF. The CDR3 DNA is TGCGCCAGCAGTTCCGTAGGGGCCAGCTCCTACAATGAGCAGTTCTTC. Filled out from reference TRBV5-1 and TRBJ2-1, the complete variable domain reads KAGVTQTPRYLIKTRGQQVTLSCSPISGHRSVSWYQQTPGQGLQFLFEYFSETQRNKGNFPGRFSGRQFSNSRSEMNVSTLELGDSALYLCASSSVGASSYNEQFFGPGTRLTVL.

The gene calls are TRBV7-2 and TRBJ2-1, with 13 bases aligning to TRBD2. V was clipped by 4 bases and J by 8 bases; unmatched bases: 5. This CDR3 spans 15 amino acids. Germline CDR1 reads SGHTA; CDR2 reads FQGNSA. As DNA, the CDR3 is TGTGCCAGCAGCTCCACTAGCGGGGGGGCCGATGAGCAGTTCTTC. Residues: CASSSTSGGADEQFF.

The chain is built from TRBV6-6 and TRBJ1-1, with D maybe TRBD1 (6 bases). The V and J ends lost 5 bases and 0 bases respectively, with 10 bases between them. The V gene's germline CDR1 is MNHNY and CDR2 SVGAGI (reference sequence). This CDR3 is built from 14 residues. The CDR3 DNA follows: TGTGCCAGCAGTCCGACAGGCATGAACACTGAAGCTTTCTTT. It yields the protein CASSPTGMNTEAFF.

The chain recombines TRBV14 with TRBJ1-6; D gene ambiguous. The ends were cut back, 0 bases at V and 8 bases at J, with 17 bases in the middle. There are 17 residues in the CDR3. Germline V lookup: CDR1 SGHDN, CDR2 FVKESK. CDR3 amino acids: CASSQEDTRQMDSPLHF. The CDR3 DNA reads as TGTGCCAGCAGCCAAGAAGACACCCGCCAAATGGATTCACCCCTCCACTTT.